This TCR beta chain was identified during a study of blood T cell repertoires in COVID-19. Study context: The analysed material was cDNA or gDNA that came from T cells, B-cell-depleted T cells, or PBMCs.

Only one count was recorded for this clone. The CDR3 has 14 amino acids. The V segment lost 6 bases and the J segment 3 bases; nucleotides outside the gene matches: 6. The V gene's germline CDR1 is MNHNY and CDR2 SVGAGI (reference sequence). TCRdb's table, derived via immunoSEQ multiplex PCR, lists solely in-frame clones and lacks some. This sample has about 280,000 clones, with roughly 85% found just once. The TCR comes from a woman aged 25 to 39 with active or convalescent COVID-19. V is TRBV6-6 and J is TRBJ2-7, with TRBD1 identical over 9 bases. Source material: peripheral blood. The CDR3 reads CASSQTGGVYEQYF. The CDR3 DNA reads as TGTGCCAGCAGCCAGACAGGGGGTGTCTACGAGCAGTACTTC.